The present T cell receptor beta chain was sequenced within a study of graft-versus-host responses after intestinal transplantation. Study background: Recipients across the board were started on anti-thymocyte globulin induction, then kept on tacrolimus and steroids for about 3 years. Whole-study results and caveats: GvH clones detected in recipient marrow included some appearing first in ileum or blood.

In germline, CDR1 is MNHEY, CDR2 SVGAGI. Germline trimming cut 2 bases from V and 9 bases from J; bases unmatched to any gene: 1. The CDR3 covers 14 residues. In the case of this clone: The antigen remains unidentified.

TCRdb keeps only in-frame clones here, not all; method: immunoSEQ multiplex PCR. There are just under 50,000 clones in the sample; approximately 88% occur only once, and around 0.5% lies in the top ten. The sequence was collected from a human donor who was the organ donor for an intestinal transplant. The chain recombines TRBV6-5 with TRBJ1-6; TRBD1 aligns across 10 bases. The starting material was unstimulated CD4+ T cells sorted from spleen or lymph node cells, obtained before transplant. Here the CDR3 reads CASSYGTGASPLHF. The CDR3 DNA is TGTGCCAGCAGTTACGGGACAGGGGCTTCACCCCTCCACTTT.